Listed below are T cell receptor beta chains from one sample, sequenced in a study of blood T cell repertoires in COVID-19. Assay used: immunoSEQ multiplex PCR; TCRdb lists only in-frame clones, some missing. Among 320,000 or so clones listed, about 90% were seen once. Sequencing was performed on PBMCs or T cells enriched from blood (not recorded which). These receptors were obtained from a man younger than 40 who had recovered from COVID-19. Each CDR3 is given with its conserved first and last residue. D genes are given only for firm matches. Expanded clones get a size class; other rows say once, few or many, or leave the size out.

d_call | clone_size | j_call | v_call | cdr3_nt | cdr3_aa
. | . | TRBJ1-1 | TRBV19 | TGTGCCAGTAGTATAGGACACAACACTGAAGCTTTCTTT | CASSIGHNTEAFF
. | . | TRBJ1-1 | TRBV11-2 | TGTGCCAGCAGCGAACCGAACAGGGCTGAAGCTTTCTTT | CASSEPNRAEAFF
. | . | TRBJ1-5 | TRBV19 | TGTGCCAGTAGTACTATCGCAGGGACACGCAATCAGCCCCAGCATTTT | CASSTIAGTRNQPQHF
. | once | TRBJ2-3 | TRBV12-3/TRBV12-4 | TGTGCCAGCAGTTTACAGGGGCCGGTTACGCAGTATTTT | CASSLQGPVTQYF
TRBD2 | . | TRBJ2-3 | TRBV4-2 | TGTGCCAGCAGCCAACCATCGGGGGGTGCCACAGATACGCAGTATTTT | CASSQPSGGATDTQYF
TRBD2 | . | TRBJ2-7 | TRBV4-1 | TGCGCCAGCAGCCAAGATCGTACTAGCGGCAGTCCCGTAGATTCCTACGAGCAGTACTTC | CASSQDRTSGSPVDSYEQYF
TRBD1 | . | TRBJ1-1 | TRBV5-1 | TGCGCCAGCAGCCCAGACAGGGCTCCTGAAGCTTTCTTT | CASSPDRAPEAFF
. | . | TRBJ1-2 | TRBV9 | TGTGCCAGCAGCGTAGTCGAGACTGGCTATGGCTACACCTTC | CASSVVETGYGYTF
. | . | TRBJ2-7 | TRBV6-5 | TGTGCCAGCAGGTTCCAGGGGACGCGGGAGCAGTACTTC | CASRFQGTREQYF
TRBD2 | . | TRBJ2-3 | TRBV24-1 | TGTGCCACCAGTGATTTCGGGCGGGGGGGCCCGGGTACGCAGTATTTT | CATSDFGRGGPGTQYF
TRBD1 | . | TRBJ1-2 | TRBV5-1 | TGCGCCAGCAGCTTGGACCCTTACAGGGGGAGTGGCTACACCTTC | CASSLDPYRGSGYTF
. | . | TRBJ1-1 | TRBV30 | TGTGCCTGGAGCAGGGTCCAGGGAGAAGCTTTCTTT | CAWSRVQGEAFF
. | . | TRBJ2-5 | TRBV18 | TGTGCCAGCTCACCAAGTATAGAAGAGACCCAGTACTTC | CASSPSIEETQYF
. | . | TRBJ1-4 | TRBV29-1 | TGCAGCGTTTATGGGACACAGGGAGAAAAACTGTTTTTT | CSVYGTQGEKLFF
. | . | TRBJ1-1 | TRBV21-1 | TGTGCCAGCAGCGCTAGACCCATCCCCACTGAAGCTTTCTTT | CASSARPIPTEAFF
. | . | TRBJ1-3 | TRBV3-1/TRBV3-2 | TGTGCCAGCAGCCAAGGGGGCTCAGGAAACACCATATATTTT | CASSQGGSGNTIYF
. | . | TRBJ2-7 | TRBV4-1 | TGCGCCAGCAGCCAAGAAGGCCAGGCTTGGAACGAGCAGTACTTC | CASSQEGQAWNEQYF
TRBD1 | . | TRBJ1-6 | TRBV19 | TGTGCCAGTAGTCCCGGGACAGGGTCTTCACCCCTCCACTTT | CASSPGTGSSPLHF
. | once | TRBJ2-7 | TRBV19 | TGTGCCAGTACCCGGACTCCGAGCTCCTACGAGCAGTACTTC | CASTRTPSSYEQYF
. | . | TRBJ2-3 | TRBV5-1 | TGCGCCAGCAGCCCGGGGTCCGCCACAGATACGCAGTATTTT | CASSPGSATDTQYF
. | few | TRBJ1-2 | TRBV28 | TGTGCCAGCAGCCCCTATAACCCTAATGATGGCTACACCTTC | CASSPYNPNDGYTF
. | . | TRBJ2-5 | TRBV6-1 | TGTGCCAGCAGTGGGTGGTCTTGGTCCCTACAAGAGACCCAGTACTTC | CASSGWSWSLQETQYF
. | . | TRBJ1-6 | TRBV3-1/TRBV3-2 | TGTGCCAGCAGCCAAGAAGAGGGCCTCAGGCACCACTTT | CASSQEEGLRHHF
TRBD2 | . | TRBJ2-1 | TRBV6-5 | TGTGCCAGCAGTCTAGCGGGGTCTATTTACAATGAGCAGTTCTTC | CASSLAGSIYNEQFF
. | . | TRBJ2-6 | TRBV21-1 | TGTGCCAGCAGACACCCCTCTCCTTTCGGGGACAGGGCCGGGGCCAACGTCCTGACTTTC | CASRHPSPFGDRAGANVLTF
. | . | TRBJ2-1 | TRBV5-1 | TGCGCCAGCAGCCCCGGGTCGGCAGCTTACAATGAGCAGTTCTTC | CASSPGSAAYNEQFF
. | . | TRBJ1-2 | TRBV28 | TGTGCCAGCAGTCTCGCGTTGTATGGCTACACCTTC | CASSLALYGYTF
TRBD1 | few | TRBJ1-5 | TRBV6-6 | TGTGCCAGCAGTCCTTCCGACAGGGGACTTTTCTATAGCAATCAGCCCCAGCATTTT | CASSPSDRGLFYSNQPQHF
TRBD1 | . | TRBJ1-2 | TRBV12-3/TRBV12-4 | TGTGCCAGCCTCAGGGGGAGGTATGGCTACACCTTC | CASLRGRYGYTF
. | . | TRBJ2-7 | TRBV2 | TGTGCCAGCCAAAGAGGAGGGCGGATCGCCGTATCCTACGAGCAGTACTTC | CASQRGGRIAVSYEQYF
. | . | TRBJ2-3 | TRBV29-1 | TGCAGCGTTGAGAGGGGGAAGAGGGATACGCAGTATTTT | CSVERGKRDTQYF
. | . | TRBJ1-6 | TRBV2 | TGTGCCAGCATGGGACTCAGCTCCTATAATTCACCCCTCCACTTT | CASMGLSSYNSPLHF
TRBD1 | . | TRBJ1-6 | TRBV7-8 | TGTGCCAGCAGCTTATCGGACAGGGATTCACCCCTCCACTTT | CASSLSDRDSPLHF
TRBD1 | . | TRBJ1-1 | TRBV7-3 | TGTGCCAGCAGCCCCACAGGGGGTAGGACTGAAGCTTTCTTT | CASSPTGGRTEAFF
TRBD2 | . | TRBJ2-5 | TRBV25-1 | TGTGCCAGCAGTGGTTTAGCGGGGGGAGAGACCCAGTACTTC | CASSGLAGGETQYF
TRBD1 | once | TRBJ1-4 | TRBV30 | TGTGCCTGGAGTGTAAGTGGGACAGGCGGTGAAAAACTGTTTTTT | CAWSVSGTGGEKLFF
. | . | TRBJ2-7 | TRBV2 | TGTGCCAGCAGTGAAGAGCAGAGATGGGGAGGTCAGTACTTC | CASSEEQRWGGQYF
. | . | TRBJ2-5 | TRBV2 | TGTGCCAGCAGTTTCCGGCAAGAGACCCAGTACTTC | CASSFRQETQYF
TRBD2 | . | TRBJ2-7 | TRBV7-3 | TGTGCCAGCAGCTTAAACCCTAGCGGGGCCTCCTACGAGCAGTACTTC | CASSLNPSGASYEQYF
. | . | TRBJ1-5 | TRBV24-1 | TGTGCCACCAGGAGAGGTCAGCCCCAGCATTTT | CATRRGQPQHF
. | . | TRBJ2-7 | TRBV11-2 | TGTGCCAGCACCCCAGGACACCTTAACGAGCAGTACTTC | CASTPGHLNEQYF
TRBD1 | . | TRBJ2-7 | TRBV6-5 | TGTGCCAGCAGTTACGGGGACAGGGCCCACGAGCAGTACTTC | CASSYGDRAHEQYF
. | few | TRBJ1-1 | TRBV10-3 | TGTGCCATCCGTAAGGGGGGGTCGGACACTGAAGCTTTCTTT | CAIRKGGSDTEAFF
. | . | TRBJ2-2 | TRBV9 | TGTGCCAGCAGCGCTCCACAGGGAGTAAGGACCGGGGAGCTGTTTTTT | CASSAPQGVRTGELFF
. | . | TRBJ1-1 | TRBV5-1 | TGCGCCAGCAGCTTAAGGGGCTTTGCTGAAGCTTTCTTT | CASSLRGFAEAFF
TRBD2 | . | TRBJ2-7 | TRBV7-9 | TGTGCCAGCAGCCCTGATAGCGGGGGGATTCAGTACTTC | CASSPDSGGIQYF
. | . | TRBJ2-2 | TRBV12-3/TRBV12-4 | TGTGCCAGCATCAAGGGGGTGGCCGGGGAGCTGTTTTTT | CASIKGVAGELFF